This T cell receptor (beta chain) derives from a study of blood T cell repertoires in COVID-19. Study overall: Some COVID-19 samples were acute and others convalescent; all came from the United States, Italy and Spain. In each case, the material was cDNA or gDNA derived from T cells, B-cell-depleted T cells, or PBMCs.

Germline CDR1 MNHEY, CDR2 SVGAGI. This CDR3 has 16 amino acids. Deletions cut 4 bases from V and 7 bases from J, with 23 bases between. In the authors' workflow: For nucleated cells, counts were estimated from reference gene primer amplification. This table comes from immunoSEQ multiplex PCR, and its TCRdb copy is limited to in-frame clones, with some not included. V and J calls plus clone size are reproduced from that table; the DNA served to infer D and trimming. The table lists tens of thousands of clones, nearly 90% of them singletons. The TCR sequence derives from a man aged 70-80 years with acute or convalescent COVID-19. What was sequenced was peripheral blood. V and J are TRBV6-5 and TRBJ2-7; TRBD1 is a possible D gene (7 bases). As DNA, the CDR3 is TGTGCCAGCAGTTCGTGGGACAGCGCTTTGGGGAGGGAGCAGTACTTC. This encodes CASSSWDSALGREQYF.